The next 29 T cell receptor beta chains were all read from a single sample in a study of OX40 agonist ivuxolimab in advanced cancers. TCRdb's copy holds only in-frame clones and misses some; the assay was immunoSEQ multiplex PCR. The sample includes about 61,000 clones, 80% to 95% of them seen just once. Here the sequenced sample was CD4+ or CD8+ T cells sorted from blood, taken in a trial of the OX40 agonist ivuxolimab. These receptors were taken from an adult with an advanced solid tumor such as melanoma, head and neck, liver or kidney cancer.

This chain links TRBV15 with TRBJ2-2; D possibly corresponds to TRBD1 (6 bases). Germline values: CDR1 LNHNV, CDR2 YYDKDF (reference sequence). The CDR3 sequence is 17 residues long. The V end was cut by 0 bases, the J end by 5 bases, with 16 bases between. Here the CDR3 reads CATSRDFSGVATGELFF. In DNA, the CDR3 is TGTGCCACCAGCAGAGATTTTTCAGGGGTTGCGACCGGGGAGCTGTTTTTT.

The chain joins TRBV6-6 to TRBJ2-7; 10 bases fit TRBD2. CDR3 length: 15 amino acids. Trimming at V came to 2 bases and at J to 3 bases, leaving 4 bases not matched to a gene. CDR1 MNHNY and CDR2 SVGAGI come from the germline V gene (reference sequence). The CDR3 nucleotides read TGTGCCAGCAGTTACGGTAGCGGGAGGCTCTACGAGCAGTACGTC. Translated, it gives CASSYGSGRLYEQYV.

The chain uses TRBV2 and TRBJ2-1, with 12 positions matching TRBD2. V trimming: 3 bases; J trimming: 7 bases; junction bases outside the gene matches: 10. The CDR3 has 17 residues. Germline-derived CDR1 and CDR2 are SNHLY and FYNNEI. The CDR3 coding sequence is TGTGCCAGCAGTGACGGGACTAGCGGGTTTAGGAGAAATGAGCAGTTCTTC. This translates into CASSDGTSGFRRNEQFF.

This chain uses TRBV28 with TRBJ1-2; no firm D call. The germline gives CDR1 MDHEN, CDR2 SYDVKM. V gave up 5 bases and J gave up 7 bases, with 17 bases separating them. The CDR3 consists of 14 residues. CDR3 nucleotides: TGTGCCAGCAGTACAACTAGGGAGGGCGGTGGCTACACCTTC. As protein: CASSTTREGGGYTF.

CDR3 in DNA: TGTGCCAGCAGTGAACTAGCGGGAGGACCTTACGAGCAGTACGTC. Protein product: CASSELAGGPYEQYV. V and J are TRBV6-1 and TRBJ2-7; 11 bases align to TRBD2. V shed 2 bases and J 4 bases; nucleotides not matched to a gene: 4. This CDR3 is built from 15 residues. Germline lookup yields CDR1 MNHNS and CDR2 SASEGT.

The V and J genes are TRBV28 and TRBJ1-4, with D perhaps matching TRBD1 (5 bases). Germline V gene lookup returns CDR1 MDHEN and CDR2 SYDVKM. Trimming shortened V by 1 base and J by 7 bases, and 22 bases separated the two germline ends. This CDR3 is built from 18 residues. The CDR3 DNA follows: TGTGCCAGCAGTTTATCTCAGGGCTGGACTCTGGGTAGTGAAAAACTGTTTTTT. Amino acid sequence: CASSLSQGWTLGSEKLFF. The complete variable domain, with remaining parts taken from reference TRBV28 and TRBJ1-4, reads DVKVTQSSRYLVKRTGEKVFLECVQDMDHENMFWYRQDPGLGLRLIYFSYDVKMKEKGDIPEGYSVSREKKERFSLILESASTNQTSMYLCASSLSQGWTLGSEKLFFGSGTQLSVL.

The V gene is TRBV14, the J gene TRBJ2-3; TRBD2 aligns across 9 bases. V lost 1 base to trimming and J lost 3 bases; unmatched junction nucleotides: 2. The CDR3 runs 15 residues. Germline assignment: CDR1 SGHDN and CDR2 FVKESK. In DNA, the CDR3 is TGTGCCAGCAGCCAAGTTCTAGCGGGAACAGATACGCAGTATTTT. This encodes CASSQVLAGTDTQYF.

This chain connects TRBV4-3 to TRBJ1-5, with TRBD1 identical over 8 bases. CDR1 and CDR2 (germline): LGHNA, YSLEER. V lost 1 base to trimming and J lost 5 bases; unmatched junction nucleotides: 10. This CDR3 spans 17 amino acids. This CDR3 is CASSQVLTGEGHQPQHF. CDR3 in DNA: TGCGCCAGCAGCCAAGTCCTGACAGGGGAGGGCCATCAGCCCCAGCATTTT.

The chain carries TRBV28 and TRBJ1-5, with D unclear. Trimming shortened V by 5 bases and J by 11 bases, and 13 bases separated the two germline ends. The CDR3 runs 12 residues. The germline gives CDR1 MDHEN, CDR2 SYDVKM. The chain's CDR3 is CASSLTRTSQHF. The CDR3 nucleotides are TGTGCCAGCAGTCTTACAAGGACGTCCCAGCATTTT.

The rearrangement uses TRBV5-8 and TRBJ1-1; D unresolved. V was trimmed by 1 base and J by 11 bases, leaving 18 bases between them. CDR3 length equals 14 residues. Germline V gives CDR1 SGHTS, CDR2 YDEGEE. DNA for the CDR3: TGTGCCAGCAGCTTGCACAAGTCGTCCCCGAGTGCTTTCTTT. This codes for CASSLHKSSPSAFF.

V and J are TRBV11-2 and TRBJ1-4, with TRBD1 identical over 8 bases. The CDR3 contains 15 residues. Germline loops: CDR1 SGHAT, CDR2 FQNNGV. Trimming removed 5 bases from V and 4 bases from J; junction bases left unmatched: 6. DNA for the CDR3: TGTGCCAGCAGCCCCCCGGACAGGGTTAATGAAAAACTGTTTTTT. As protein: CASSPPDRVNEKLFF.

This clone was seen only a few times. This chain connects TRBV27 to TRBJ1-1; D is uncertain. This CDR3 has 16 residues. V lost 3 bases, J lost 4 bases, and 18 bases lay in between. The V gene's germline CDR1 is MNHEY and CDR2 SMNVEV (reference sequence). The CDR3, as DNA: TGTGCCAGCAGTTTGGGAGAGGCGGGCCCGGGCACTGAAGCTTTCTTT. This gives the protein CASSLGEAGPGTEAFF.

The chain combines TRBV4-1 with TRBJ1-2, with D perhaps matching TRBD1 (5 bases). The CDR3 is 14 residues long. V was clipped by 2 bases and J by 4 bases, with 11 bases between them. CDR1 is MGHRA and CDR2 is YSYEKL in the germline V gene. As DNA, the CDR3 is TGCGCCAGCAGCCAACCCGCGGGACCCTATGGCTACACCTTC. Translation gives CASSQPAGPYGYTF.

The chain uses TRBV14 and TRBJ1-6; D remains unclear. Germline V lookup: CDR1 SGHDN, CDR2 FVKESK. The CDR3 runs to 16 residues. The V gene lost 3 bases and the J gene lost 8 bases, with 17 bases spanning the gap. CDR3 DNA: TGTGCCAGCAGCCAGACCGATCAGGCTATTGATTCACCCCTCCACTTT. This translates into CASSQTDQAIDSPLHF. The full variable domain, completed using reference TRBV14 and TRBJ1-6, is EAGVTQFPSHSVIEKGQTVTLRCDPISGHDNLYWYRRVMGKEIKFLLHFVKESKQDESGMPNNRFLAERTGGTYSTLKVQPAELEDSGVYFCASSQTDQAIDSPLHFGNGTRLTVT.

This clone appeared once. This sequence joins TRBV2 and TRBJ2-1; TRBD1 is a possible D gene (5 bases). V lost 9 bases to trimming and J lost 5 bases, with 11 bases between them. This CDR3 is 12 amino acids long. Germline-derived CDR1 and CDR2 are SNHLY and FYNNEI. DNA of the CDR3: TGTGCCAGACTGGGGCCTCACAATGAGCAGTTCTTC. The encoded protein is CARLGPHNEQFF.

The gene calls are TRBV9 and TRBJ1-1; TRBD1 aligns across 7 bases. Germline V gives CDR1 SGDLS, CDR2 YYNGEE. The CDR3 length is 14 residues. V was pared by 4 bases and J by 0 bases, with 3 bases of the junction left unmatched. The CDR3 nucleotides are TGTGCCAGCAGCCGGGGACAGTTGAACACTGAAGCTTTCTTT. It encodes CASSRGQLNTEAFF.

The rearrangement uses TRBV7-8 and TRBJ1-2, with no clear D. Germline CDR1 is SGHVS and CDR2 is FQNEAQ. V dropped 1 base and J dropped 3 bases, with 9 bases sitting between them. The CDR3 runs to 14 residues. This chain's CDR3 is CASSLVSEDYGYTF. Written as DNA, the CDR3 is TGTGCCAGCAGCTTAGTTTCGGAGGACTATGGCTACACCTTC.

The chain's CDR3 is CASSPPERGGRPLHF. The CDR3 DNA is TGTGCCAGCAGTCCCCCGGAAAGGGGGGGACGACCCCTCCACTTT. This chain uses TRBV28 with TRBJ1-6, with D possibly matching TRBD1 (6 bases). This CDR3 contains 15 residues. V was pared by 5 bases and J by 12 bases, with 20 bases between. The germline gives CDR1 MDHEN, CDR2 SYDVKM.

The chain carries TRBV4-1 and TRBJ1-1; D remains ambiguous. V was cut by 3 bases and J by 5 bases, with 19 bases left in between. Germline CDR1 and CDR2: MGHRA and YSYEKL. The CDR3 extends over 16 amino acids. The CDR3 here is CASSQEPLKGVTEAFF. The CDR3 DNA follows: TGCGCCAGCAGCCAGGAACCTCTGAAGGGAGTGACTGAAGCTTTCTTT.

This rearrangement joins TRBV6-6 to TRBJ2-3; 7 bases line up with TRBD2. With 6 bases clipped from V and 2 bases from J, the junction kept 5 bases outside the gene matches. CDR1 and CDR2 (germline): MNHNY, SVGAGI (reference sequence). The CDR3 totals 14 residues. The CDR3 bases are TGTGCCAGCAGCCCAACTAGCGACACAGATACGCAGTATTTT. Translation: CASSPTSDTDTQYF.

This chain uses TRBV30 with TRBJ1-2, with D unresolved. V lost 1 base to trimming and J lost 6 bases, with 3 bases between them. CDR1 is GTSNPN and CDR2 is SVGIG in the germline V gene (reference sequence). This CDR3 comprises 10 residues. In DNA form, the CDR3 reads TGTGCCTGGAGTGCGGATGGCTACACCTTC. Residues: CAWSADGYTF.

V is TRBV2 and J is TRBJ1-6; D is unclear. Germline CDR1 and CDR2: SNHLY and FYNNEI. This CDR3 region has 14 residues. Deletions cut 5 bases from V and 7 bases from J, with 12 bases between. This CDR3 is CASSLGMGNSPLHF. Here the CDR3 DNA reads TGTGCCAGCAGTCTAGGGATGGGAAATTCACCCCTCCACTTT.

CDR3: CASSPDSGRSFYEQYV. For the CDR3, the DNA is TGTGCCAGCAGTCCCGATAGCGGGAGGAGTTTCTACGAGCAGTACGTC. V usage is TRBV28 and J usage is TRBJ2-7, with 10 bases fitting TRBD2. Germline V gene sequence: CDR1 MDHEN, CDR2 SYDVKM. This CDR3 is 16 amino acids long. V trimming: 5 bases; J trimming: 3 bases; junction bases outside the gene matches: 10.

The V call is TRBV18, the J call TRBJ2-2, with a weak D call TRBD1 (5 bases). This CDR3 has 17 residues. CDR1 and CDR2 from the germline V gene are KGHSH and LQKENI. The ends were cut back, 3 bases at V and 6 bases at J, with 20 bases in the middle. The CDR3 DNA reads TGTGCCAGCTCACCGATAGTAGCCAAAGGGGATCCCGGGGAGCTGTTTTTT. This encodes CASSPIVAKGDPGELFF.

CDR3 in amino acids: CASSPSLNLGYEQYV. The CDR3 nucleotides are TGTGCCAGCAGCCCCTCCCTGAATCTTGGTTACGAGCAGTACGTC. The J gene is TRBJ2-7, the V gene TRBV27; D gene ambiguous. The CDR3 extends over 15 amino acids. CDR1 MNHEY and CDR2 SMNVEV come from the germline V gene (reference sequence). Trimming left V 6 bases short and J 4 bases short, with 19 bases between.

This clone was observed a few times. The sample carries other DNA sequences with the same CDR3. The J gene is TRBJ2-7, the V gene TRBV28; D not resolved. V was cut by 3 bases and J by 3 bases, with 3 bases left in between. The CDR3 contains 11 residues. Germline V CDR1 and CDR2: MDHEN, SYDVKM. The CDR3 bases are TGTGCCAGCAGTTTCTTCTACGAGCAGTACTTC. It is translated as CASSFFYEQYF.

The chain joins TRBV5-6 to TRBJ2-1; D is ambiguous. The CDR3 is 15 residues long. Germline V gene lookup returns CDR1 SGHDT and CDR2 YYEEEE. Trimming removed 2 bases from V and 4 bases from J, with 13 bases in between. CDR3 in amino acids: CASSFWQADYNEQFF. Written as DNA, the CDR3 is TGTGCCAGCAGCTTCTGGCAGGCTGATTACAATGAGCAGTTCTTC.

The CDR3 loop reads CASSYGTSGHEQYF. CDR3 in DNA: TGTGCCAGCAGTTATGGGACTAGCGGACACGAGCAGTACTTC. The chain combines TRBV6-6 with TRBJ2-7, with 11 positions matching TRBD2. Germline CDR1 MNHNY, CDR2 SVGAGI (reference sequence). J was trimmed by 5 bases and V by 3 bases; bases with no gene match: 3. The CDR3 loop spans 14 amino acids.

The rearrangement uses TRBV11-2 and TRBJ2-1; TRBD2 matches 10 bases. This CDR3 contains 16 residues. Germline loops: CDR1 SGHAT, CDR2 FQNNGV. The V and J ends lost 1 base and 2 bases, in that order; junction bases with no gene match: 2. The CDR3 here is CASSLGGLATYNEQFF. CDR3 coding DNA: TGTGCCAGCAGCTTAGGGGGACTAGCGACCTACAATGAGCAGTTCTTC.